The clone carrying this T cell receptor (beta chain) has a handful of counts. The antigen is not known. Other DNA sequences of this sample code for an identical CDR3. This entry belongs to a study of T cell responses to AZD1222 COVID-19 vaccine. General study points: Repertoire collection took place solely once the T cell response had peaked. Vaccine-associated CD4 TCRs spanned spike, dominant at 160-218 and 743-854.

Here immunoSEQ multiplex PCR was the method, and the copy in TCRdb shows in-frame clones only, minus some. There are about 140,000 clones in the sample; 93% occur only once, and 0.85% to 0.95% lies in the top ten. The length of the CDR3 is 12 residues. Germline loops: CDR1 SGHDT, CDR2 YYEEEE. Trimming removed 1 base at V and 4 bases at J, with 5 bases between. This chain joins TRBV5-6 and TRBJ1-1, with D perhaps matching TRBD1 (5 bases). The sequences come from peripheral blood, collected on day 0 of MenACWY control vaccination. The clonotype originates from an adult in good health. The CDR3 DNA reads TGTGCCAGCAGCTTGAGGGGCACTGAAGCTTTCTTT. Its protein product is CASSLRGTEAFF.